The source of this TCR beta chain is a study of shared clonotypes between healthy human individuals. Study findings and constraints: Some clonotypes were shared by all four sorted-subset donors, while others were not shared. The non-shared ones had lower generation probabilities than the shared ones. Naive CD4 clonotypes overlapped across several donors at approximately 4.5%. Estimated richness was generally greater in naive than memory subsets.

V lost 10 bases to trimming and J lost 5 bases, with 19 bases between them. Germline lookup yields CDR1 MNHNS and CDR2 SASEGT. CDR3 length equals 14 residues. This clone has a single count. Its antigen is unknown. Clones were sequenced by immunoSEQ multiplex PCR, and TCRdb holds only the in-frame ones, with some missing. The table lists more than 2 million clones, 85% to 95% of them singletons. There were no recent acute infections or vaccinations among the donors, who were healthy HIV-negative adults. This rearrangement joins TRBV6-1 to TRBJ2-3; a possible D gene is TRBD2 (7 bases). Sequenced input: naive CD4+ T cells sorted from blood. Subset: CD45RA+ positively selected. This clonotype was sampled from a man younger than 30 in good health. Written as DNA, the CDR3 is TGTGCCACTAGGGGGGGGGCGCTAGTAGATACGCAGTATTTT. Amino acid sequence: CATRGGALVDTQYF.